The 5 T cell receptor beta chains listed next were all sequenced from one sample in a study of CD8 T cells in ankylosing spondylitis. Study-level findings and limits: A TCR beta motif made of fewer than ten highly homologous variants seemed typical of ankylosing spondylitis blood.

TCRdb reprocessed the 5' RACE reads with MiXCR, giving one entry per CDR3 protein. Of some 700,000 distinct CDR3 sequences in the sample, roughly 19% were seen once. These receptors' targets are unknown. The sequencing sample was made of blood, either unsorted or a sorted T cell fraction (not recorded which). All receptors come from a male donor with ankylosing spondylitis.

The chain uses TRBV5-1 and TRBJ1-2; D call uncertain. The V end lost 0 bases, the J end lost 7 bases, and 13 bases lay between the germline ends. Looked up from germline, CDR1 is SGHRS and CDR2 is YFSETQ. The CDR3 totals 14 residues. The CDR3 protein is CASSLGTALGGYTF. The CDR3, as DNA: TGCGCCAGCAGCTTGGGGACGGCTTTAGGTGGCTACACCTTC.

This clonotype occurred a few times. The chain employs TRBV7-9 and TRBJ2-1, with TRBD2 as a possible D gene (5 bases). Germline CDR1 reads SEHNR; CDR2 reads FQNEAQ (reference sequence). This CDR3 spans 15 amino acids. V lost 0 bases and J 9 bases, leaving 15 bases between the germline ends. For the CDR3, the DNA is TGTGCCAGCAGCTTAGCCCTCACTAGGCCGGGTGAGCAGTTCTTC. Protein sequence: CASSLALTRPGEQFF.

The rearrangement uses TRBV28 and TRBJ2-7; 8 positions agree with TRBD2. Germline assignment: CDR1 MDHEN and CDR2 SYDVKM. The CDR3 runs 17 residues. The V gene end was trimmed by 5 bases and the J gene end by 6 bases; junction bases not matched to a gene: 18. The CDR3 spells CASSARGLATQRGEQYF. For the CDR3, the DNA is TGTGCCAGCAGTGCCCGCGGACTAGCCACCCAGAGGGGCGAGCAGTACTTC.

This sequence joins TRBV24-1 and TRBJ2-3; D is unclear. The CDR3 is 17 residues long. The germline V gene encodes CDR1 KGHDR and CDR2 SFDVKD. The V gene lost 4 bases and the J gene lost 2 bases, with 18 bases spanning the gap. The CDR3 nucleotides read TGTGCCACCAGTGACTCCGTCCCCGGCCTGCACACAGATACGCAGTATTTT. It translates to CATSDSVPGLHTDTQYF.

This clonotype was detected only once. This sequence joins TRBV12-3 or TRBV12-4 and TRBJ2-1; 10 nucleotides line up with TRBD1. The CDR3 is 16 residues long. The V and J ends lost 5 bases and 8 bases, in that order; junction bases with no gene match: 12. The CDR3 sequence is CASSIGQGGNQDEQFF. CDR3 nucleotides: TGTGCCAGCAGTATCGGACAGGGGGGGAATCAGGATGAGCAGTTCTTC.